The 26 T cell receptor beta chains presented below share a single source sample, sequenced in a study of shared clonotypes between healthy human individuals (dated by TCRdb to the early 2020s). The library was obtained by the immunoSEQ multiplex PCR assay. Imported from immuneACCESS, the table was reduced by TCRdb to in-frame sequences with V and J called. These copies leave out some clones; in studies compared against another copy, an unresolved V gene accounts for under half, and the cause of the remainder is not known. Here the sample has about 2,500,000 clones; 85% to 95% occur a single time. The top ten clones comprise around 0.14% of the sample. The sample comprised naive CD4+ T cells sorted from blood. Interpreted using the paper, the cell subset or site label stands for: CD45RA+ positively selected. The receptors were gathered from a young man in good health.

This clone appeared a single time. V is TRBV2 and J is TRBJ2-7; TRBD1 aligns across 8 bases. CDR1 SNHLY and CDR2 FYNNEI come from the germline V gene. V was clipped by 6 bases and J by 2 bases; unmatched bases: 9. The CDR3 runs to 15 residues. The CDR3: CASSLGTGPAYEQYF. For the CDR3, the DNA is TGTGCCAGCAGCTTAGGGACAGGACCTGCCTACGAGCAGTACTTC.

This chain links TRBV7-2 with TRBJ1-1; maybe TRBD1 (5 bases). This CDR3 region has 15 residues. Germline CDR1 SGHTA, CDR2 FQGNSA. The V end lost 1 base, the J end lost 4 bases, and 13 bases lay between the germline ends. This CDR3 reads CASSLVLGVITEAFF. CDR3 DNA sequence: TGTGCCAGCAGCTTAGTTTTAGGGGTGATCACTGAAGCTTTCTTT.

This clone was seen just once. The chain links TRBV7-2 to TRBJ2-7; perhaps TRBD1 as D (6 bases). V was shortened by 4 bases and J by 3 bases, with 10 bases between the two germline ends. This CDR3 comprises 13 residues. Germline values: CDR1 SGHTA, CDR2 FQGNSA. The CDR3 here is CASSSGAHYEQYF. In DNA form, the CDR3 reads TGTGCCAGCAGCTCAGGGGCCCACTACGAGCAGTACTTC.

Points on this clone: Other nucleotide sequences from this sample produce the same CDR3. The chain couples TRBV10-3 to TRBJ1-2, with a weak D call TRBD1 (5 bases). Germline loops: CDR1 ENHRY, CDR2 SYGVKD. V lost 9 bases to trimming and J lost 4 bases, with 15 bases between them. The CDR3 extends over 13 amino acids. CDR3 bases: TGTGCCATTAGCGAGAGGGGTGCCTATGGCTACACCTTC. It codes for CAISERGAYGYTF.

The chain links TRBV28 to TRBJ2-2; D is uncertain. CDR1 is MDHEN, CDR2 SYDVKM, per germline. Trimming took off 4 bases at V and 0 bases at J, with 12 bases between the two ends. The CDR3 loop spans 16 amino acids. CDR3 residues: CASSSPSPANTGELFF. CDR3 nucleotide sequence: TGTGCCAGCAGTTCCCCCAGCCCGGCGAACACCGGGGAGCTGTTTTTT.

This sequence joins TRBV5-1 and TRBJ1-4; 7 nucleotides match TRBD1. Germline assignment: CDR1 SGHRS and CDR2 YFSETQ. This CDR3 comprises 18 residues. With V trimmed by 1 base and J by 5 bases, 14 bases remained unmatched. The CDR3 DNA follows: TGCGCCAGCAGCTTGTTCCGACAGGGATCCCCCGGGAATGAAAAACTGTTTTTT. Its translation: CASSLFRQGSPGNEKLFF.

The chain is built from TRBV5-4 and TRBJ2-3; 10 nucleotides match TRBD2. Unmatched junction bases numbered 5, after V lost 4 bases and J lost 0 bases. CDR1 is SGHNT, CDR2 YYREEE, per germline (reference sequence). This CDR3 comprises 16 residues. The CDR3 nucleotides read TGTGCCAGCAGCCGACTAGCGGGTTCTAGCACAGATACGCAGTATTTT. Protein product: CASSRLAGSSTDTQYF.

About this clone itself: Other DNA sequences in the same sample also yield this CDR3. The chain carries TRBV18 and TRBJ2-5; possible D gene TRBD2, 5 bases. V was pared by 6 bases and J by 5 bases, with 10 bases between. The CDR3 consists of 12 residues. From germline, CDR1 is KGHSH and CDR2 LQKENI. CDR3 protein: CASSPGEETQYF. The CDR3, as DNA: TGTGCCAGCTCCCCCGGGGAGGAGACCCAGTACTTC.

This clone turned up a few times. Other DNA sequences of this sample code for an identical CDR3. The CDR3 spells CSVANTEAFF. The CDR3 nucleotides are TGCAGCGTGGCGAACACTGAAGCTTTCTTT. The chain is built from TRBV29-1 and TRBJ1-1, with D uncertain. The germline V gene encodes CDR1 SQVTM and CDR2 ANQGSEA. The CDR3 contains 10 residues. V lost 6 bases and J 1 base, leaving 3 bases between the germline ends.

J is TRBJ1-1 and V is TRBV6-1, with D perhaps TRBD1 (6 bases). Germline V gene sequence: CDR1 MNHNS, CDR2 SASEGT. The V and J ends lost 6 bases and 0 bases respectively, with 14 bases between them. This CDR3 comprises 15 residues. CDR3 in DNA: TGTGCCAGCAGGGGGCGGACAGAACTGAACACTGAAGCTTTCTTT. This translates into CASRGRTELNTEAFF.

This chain joins TRBV5-6 and TRBJ1-2; 8 bases match TRBD1. J was trimmed by 3 bases and V by 0 bases; bases with no gene match: 4. CDR3 size: 15 residues. Looked up from germline, CDR1 is SGHDT and CDR2 is YYEEEE. CDR3 sequence: CASSLVAGGHYGYTF. CDR3 bases: TGTGCCAGCAGCTTGGTGGCAGGGGGCCACTATGGCTACACCTTC.

On this clone: The same CDR3 arises from other DNA sequences in this sample as well. This CDR3 reads CASSLEPGGTGELFF. In nucleotides, the CDR3 is TGCGCCAGCAGCTTGGAGCCGGGAGGCACCGGGGAGCTGTTTTTT. This chain joins TRBV5-1 and TRBJ2-2; 7 positions match TRBD2. The V gene end was trimmed by 0 bases and the J gene end by 4 bases; junction bases not matched to a gene: 3. Germline V CDR1 and CDR2: SGHRS, YFSETQ. The CDR3 loop spans 15 amino acids.

For this clone: Other DNA sequences within the sample encode an identical CDR3. This chain uses TRBV7-2 with TRBJ2-7, with 9 bases aligning to TRBD1. The V segment lost 3 bases and the J segment 1 base; nucleotides outside the gene matches: 1. There are 14 residues in the CDR3. Germline loops: CDR1 SGHTA, CDR2 FQGNSA. In DNA, the CDR3 is TGTGCCAGCAGCTTCGGGACAGGGTCCTACGAGCAGTACTTC. Its protein product is CASSFGTGSYEQYF.

The chain uses TRBV7-2 and TRBJ2-2; 8 bases agree with TRBD2. The germline V gene has CDR1 SGHTA and CDR2 FQGNSA. The V segment lost 4 bases and the J segment 4 bases; nucleotides outside the gene matches: 11. This CDR3 comprises 17 residues. CDR3: CASSSSGVAGFTGELFF. The CDR3 DNA sequence: TGTGCCAGCAGCTCATCGGGAGTAGCGGGGTTCACCGGGGAGCTGTTTTTT.

This chain links TRBV18 with TRBJ2-7, with a tentative D call TRBD2 (6 bases). The V gene's germline CDR1 is KGHSH and CDR2 LQKENI. Trimming shortened V by 0 bases and J by 4 bases, and 16 bases separated the two germline ends. The CDR3 contains 16 residues. DNA of the CDR3: TGTGCCAGCTCACCACCTTCAACCGGGAGCCCATACGAGCAGTACTTC. Its translation: CASSPPSTGSPYEQYF. The whole variable domain, remainder taken from reference TRBV18 and TRBJ2-7, is NAGVMQNPRHLVRRRGQEARLRCSPMKGHSHVYWYRQLPEEGLKFMVYLQKENIIDESGMPKERFSAEFPKEGPSILRIQQVVRGDSAAYFCASSPPSTGSPYEQYFGPGTRLTVT.

About this clone itself: This CDR3 is also generated by other DNA sequences in the sample. The chain combines TRBV5-1 with TRBJ2-3; D unresolved. The length of the CDR3 is 14 residues. CDR1 and CDR2 (germline): SGHRS, YFSETQ. Between the trimmed V and J ends, which lost 5 bases and 0 bases, there was a span of 10 bases. The CDR3 loop is CASRGGSSTDTQYF. DNA for the CDR3: TGCGCCAGCAGGGGTGGTAGTAGCACAGATACGCAGTATTTT.

This clone was seen only once. Other DNA sequences from this sample encode an identical CDR3 as well. The CDR3 sequence is CASRELETQYF. The CDR3 nucleotides are TGTGCCAGCAGGGAGTTAGAGACCCAGTACTTC. The chain recombines TRBV2 with TRBJ2-5; D gene uncertain. This CDR3 spans 11 amino acids. The germline CDR1 and CDR2 sequences are SNHLY and FYNNEI. Trimming took 6 bases from V and 4 from J, leaving 6 bases between them.

This clone was seen once. V is TRBV7-9 and J is TRBJ2-5, with 7 nucleotides matching TRBD2. The V segment lost 4 bases and the J segment 5 bases; nucleotides outside the gene matches: 16. From germline, CDR1 is SEHNR and CDR2 FQNEAQ (reference sequence). The CDR3 spans 17 residues. The CDR3 loop reads CASSYWTSSYSVETQYF. The CDR3 region has the DNA TGTGCCAGCAGCTATTGGACTAGTTCTTACTCGGTGGAGACCCAGTACTTC.

The chain employs TRBV5-1 and TRBJ1-2; TRBD1 might be the D (5 bases). The CDR3 extends over 15 amino acids. Trimming took off 3 bases at V and 6 bases at J, with 18 bases between the two ends. Germline V gene lookup returns CDR1 SGHRS and CDR2 YFSETQ. CDR3 DNA: TGCGCCAGCAGCTATTGGGACTCCAAAGGTGATGGCTACACCTTC. Its translation: CASSYWDSKGDGYTF.

The rearrangement joins TRBV14 to TRBJ1-1, with D maybe TRBD1 (5 bases). V lost 2 bases and J 0 bases, leaving 13 bases between the germline ends. CDR3 size: 16 residues. The V gene's germline CDR1 is SGHDN and CDR2 FVKESK. This CDR3 reads CASSQPRQMMNTEAFF. DNA for the CDR3: TGTGCCAGCAGCCAACCCAGACAGATGATGAACACTGAAGCTTTCTTT.

The chain combines TRBV5-6 with TRBJ2-3, with 11 bases that match TRBD1. Trimming removed 4 bases from V and 5 bases from J; junction bases left unmatched: 6. The germline gives CDR1 SGHDT, CDR2 YYEEEE. CDR3 length equals 15 residues. CDR3 region: CASSIAGTGGDTQYF. The DNA of the CDR3 is TGTGCCAGCAGCATAGCCGGGACAGGGGGAGATACGCAGTATTTT. Together with reference TRBV5-6 and TRBJ2-3, the CDR3 gives the full variable domain: DAGVTQSPTHLIKTRGQQVTLRCSPKSGHDTVSWYQQALGQGPQFIFQYYEEEERQRGNFPDRFSGHQFPNYSSELNVNALLLGDSALYLCASSIAGTGGDTQYFGPGTRLTVL.

For this clone: A read error may produce the germline difference seen at one junction end. This rearrangement joins TRBV20-1 to TRBJ2-1; D is unresolved. The CDR3 has 11 amino acids. Germline CDR1 reads DFQATT; CDR2 reads SNEGSKA (reference sequence). The CDR3 coding sequence is TGCAGTGCTTTTTATCCCCCCGTCGCCCTCTTC. Its translation is CSAFYPPVALF.

CDR3 region: CASSPRPGQGGGYTF. CDR3 DNA: TGTGCCAGCAGCCCCAGGCCCGGACAGGGCGGGGGCTACACCTTC. The V call is TRBV7-2, the J call TRBJ1-2; TRBD1 matches at 8 bases. The ends lost 5 bases at V and 8 bases at J; junction bases unmatched: 13. Germline V CDR1 and CDR2: SGHTA, FQGNSA. This CDR3 is built from 15 residues.

As regards this clone: The identical CDR3 is also encoded by other nucleotide sequences in the sample. The chain joins TRBV5-1 to TRBJ1-6; the D is unclear. Trimming shortened V by 0 bases and J by 9 bases, and 10 bases separated the two germline ends. From germline, CDR1 is SGHRS and CDR2 YFSETQ. CDR3 length: 14 amino acids. The CDR3 sequence is CASSLEGFGSPLHF. The CDR3 coding sequence is TGCGCCAGCAGCTTGGAAGGGTTCGGTTCACCCCTCCACTTT.

This sequence joins TRBV11-3 and TRBJ1-1; 8 positions match TRBD1. CDR1 and CDR2 from the germline V gene are SGHNT and YENEEA. CDR3 length: 14 residues. Unmatched junction bases numbered 1, after V lost 4 bases and J lost 0 bases. As DNA, the CDR3 is TGTGCCAGCAGCTCGACAGGGGTGAACACTGAAGCTTTCTTT. Residues: CASSSTGVNTEAFF.

This chain connects TRBV5-1 to TRBJ2-1; D unclear. The V end lost 0 bases, the J end lost 5 bases, and 9 bases lay between the germline ends. CDR1 and CDR2 (germline): SGHRS, YFSETQ. The CDR3 has 14 amino acids. CDR3 sequence: CASSLANLNNEQFF. The CDR3 bases are TGCGCCAGCAGCTTGGCCAACTTGAACAATGAGCAGTTCTTC.